The source of this TCR beta chain is a study of blood T cells in healthy people across ages. PCR was performed a second time for about 7 to 11 cycles using a sample-barcoded 5' primer and a J-beta primer mix. TCRdb reanalysed the 5' RACE reads using MiXCR and keeps one entry per CDR3 protein. This table holds about 580,000 distinct CDR3 sequences, 45% to 55% found once. A few counts support this clonotype. The CDR3 spans 15 residues. V lost 0 bases and J 10 bases, leaving 13 bases between the germline ends. Germline CDR1 reads SGHTA; CDR2 reads FQGNSA. Every sample gave at least 5 micrograms of total RNA when it was extracted.

The origin of this receptor is an elderly man in good health. Material: blood. J is TRBJ1-6 and V is TRBV7-2, with TRBD1 as a possible D gene (5 bases). In DNA, the CDR3 is TGTGCCAGCAGCTTAGCGGACGGACAAGGATCACCCCTCCACTTT. Residues: CASSLADGQGSPLHF.